This entry lists 5 T cell receptor beta chains sequenced from one sample in a study of response to subunit inactivated influenza vaccine. Each CDR3 protein is one row after TCRdb ran MiXCR on the RT-PCR reads. Altogether 300,000 to 350,000 distinct CDR3 sequences are present, roughly 22% being singletons, with the ten largest covering about 9.3%. Sample: PBMCs from blood, taken 21 months after vaccination. The source is a man aged 50-75 years who received an inactivated influenza vaccine.

Only a few counts were recorded for this clonotype. The chain uses TRBV5-1 and TRBJ2-2; a possible D gene is TRBD2 (7 bases). Between the trimmed V and J ends, which lost 4 bases and 4 bases, there was a span of 11 bases. This CDR3 spans 14 amino acids. Per germline, CDR1 SGHRS and CDR2 YFSETQ. CDR3 residues: CASSPGGITGELFF. The CDR3 coding sequence is TGCGCCAGCAGCCCGGGGGGCATCACCGGGGAGCTGTTTTTT.

This clonotype was seen more than once but under ten times. The V gene is TRBV20-1, the J gene TRBJ1-4; D gene ambiguous. The CDR3 runs to 15 residues. Germline V gives CDR1 DFQATT, CDR2 SNEGSKA (reference sequence). Trimming stripped 0 bases from V and 3 bases from J, with 11 bases between. The chain's CDR3 is CSARDLIFPNEKLFF. The DNA of the CDR3 is TGCAGTGCTAGAGATCTGATCTTTCCTAATGAAAAACTGTTTTTT.

The chain carries TRBV20-1 and TRBJ1-2; 10 nucleotides match TRBD1. The germline V gene has CDR1 DFQATT and CDR2 SNEGSKA (reference sequence). CDR3 length equals 15 residues. Losses at the gene ends were 6 bases for V and 0 bases for J; bases not matched to a gene: 7. DNA for the CDR3: TGCAGTGCCCGGGACAGGGGACCTACTAACTATGGCTACACCTTC. Its translation: CSARDRGPTNYGYTF.

The V call is TRBV20-1, the J call TRBJ2-2; 7 nucleotides agree with TRBD1. With 3 bases clipped from V and 1 base from J, the junction kept 5 bases outside the gene matches. The CDR3 loop spans 15 amino acids. Germline assignment: CDR1 DFQATT and CDR2 SNEGSKA (reference sequence). Here the CDR3 DNA reads TGCAGTGCTAGGAAACAGGGGTTGAACACCGGGGAGCTGTTTTTT. Protein sequence: CSARKQGLNTGELFF.

This clonotype was detected a few times. The CDR3 DNA sequence: TGTGCCAGCAGAAGACAGGGTTTGAGCAATCAGCCCCAGCATTTT. It codes for CASRRQGLSNQPQHF. The rearrangement uses TRBV12-3 or TRBV12-4 and TRBJ1-5; 7 nucleotides match TRBD1. The CDR3 covers 15 residues. V lost 6 bases, J lost 1 base, and 6 bases stayed unmatched.